The present T cell receptor (beta chain) was sequenced within a study of blood T cell repertoires in COVID-19. About the research overall: Samples of COVID-19 (acute and convalescent) were obtained from the United States, Italy and Spain.

Original processing notes: By means of reference gene primer amplification, nucleated cell counts were estimated. The assay was immunoSEQ multiplex PCR, and TCRdb's table has in-frame clones only and misses some. V, J and clone size are taken as reported in that table, and D and trimming were inferred from the DNA itself. This table holds about 78,000 clones, around 86% found once. Unmatched junction bases numbered 5, after V lost 8 bases and J lost 5 bases. Germline CDR1 WNHNN, CDR2 SYGVQD (reference sequence). The CDR3 length is 14 residues. This chain uses TRBV10-1 with TRBJ2-2; 10 nucleotides line up with TRBD2. The clonotype was recovered from a man aged 50 to 59 with active or convalescent COVID-19. Sequenced input: peripheral blood. CDR3 sequence: CASGIAGGTGELFF. CDR3 nucleotide sequence: TGCGCCAGCGGGATAGCGGGGGGTACCGGGGAGCTGTTTTTT.